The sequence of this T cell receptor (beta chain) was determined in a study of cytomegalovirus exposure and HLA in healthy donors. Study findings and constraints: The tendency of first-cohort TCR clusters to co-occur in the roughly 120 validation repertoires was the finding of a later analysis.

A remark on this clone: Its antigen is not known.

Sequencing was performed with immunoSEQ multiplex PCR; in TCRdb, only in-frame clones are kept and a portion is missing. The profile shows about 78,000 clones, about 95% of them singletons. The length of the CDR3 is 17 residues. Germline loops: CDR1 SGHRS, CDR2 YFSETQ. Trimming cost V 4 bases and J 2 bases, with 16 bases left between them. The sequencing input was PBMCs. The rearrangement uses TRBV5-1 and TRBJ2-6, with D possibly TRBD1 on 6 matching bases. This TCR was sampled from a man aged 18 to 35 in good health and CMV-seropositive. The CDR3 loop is CASSLYSQGPGANVLTF. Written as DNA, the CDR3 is TGCGCCAGCAGCCTCTACTCACAGGGACCTGGGGCCAACGTCCTGACTTTC.